Below, 25 T cell receptor beta chains from the same sample are listed, as sequenced in a study of blood T cells in healthy people across ages. Primers used in a second PCR of roughly 6 to 11 cycles were a sample-barcoded 5' primer and a J-beta primer mix. TCRdb itself ran the 5' RACE reads through MiXCR, one entry per CDR3 protein. The data contain about 1.1 million distinct CDR3 sequences, around two fifths of them singletons. What was sequenced was blood. All receptors derive from a man aged 18 to 30 in good health.

In regard to this clonotype: Germline is not matched at one junction end, which may reflect a read error. J is TRBJ2-7 and V is TRBV5-1; D is tentatively TRBD1 or TRBD2 (5 bases each). Germline CDR1 SGHRS, CDR2 YFSETQ. The CDR3 has 13 residues. The CDR3 sequence is CASSVGDRNEQYF. The CDR3 DNA sequence: TGTGCCAGCAGCGTGGGGGATCGGAATGAGCAGTACTTC.

This chain connects TRBV24-1 to TRBJ2-7; no firm D call. The V gene lost 6 bases and the J gene lost 3 bases, with 29 bases spanning the gap. The germline gives CDR1 KGHDR, CDR2 SFDVKD. The CDR3 contains 19 residues. CDR3 sequence: CATSMSAREKMKRGYEQYF. In DNA, the CDR3 is TGTGCCACCAGTATGTCGGCCCGCGAGAAGATGAAGCGAGGCTACGAGCAGTACTTC.

This chain uses TRBV11-1 with TRBJ2-5, with no clear D. Germline V lookup: CDR1 SGHAT, CDR2 FQDESV (reference sequence). V lost 5 bases and J lost 11, with 21 bases in between. CDR3 size: 14 residues. Here the CDR3 DNA reads TGTGCCAGCAGCCAAGCCGACGGAAACAATGAGCAGTACTTC. Protein sequence: CASSQADGNNEQYF.

The gene calls are TRBV7-2 and TRBJ2-7; 9 bases match TRBD2. This CDR3 is built from 16 residues. Looked up from germline, CDR1 is SGHTA and CDR2 is FQGNSA. The J segment lost 7 bases and the V segment lost 1 base, leaving 11 bases of the junction unmatched. The CDR3 protein is CASSLVAGGTYNEQYF. Here the CDR3 DNA reads TGTGCCAGCAGCTTAGTGGCGGGGGGGACCTACAATGAGCAGTACTTC.

V and J are TRBV6-2 or TRBV6-3 and TRBJ2-7; possibly TRBD1 for D (5 bases). Germline V CDR1 and CDR2: MNHEY, SVGEGT. The CDR3 consists of 13 residues. Trimming pared 3 bases from V and 3 bases from J, leaving 9 bases between. Here the CDR3 DNA reads TGTGCCAGCAGTTATGGGGCAATCTACGAGCAGTACTTC. Translation: CASSYGAIYEQYF.

The gene calls are TRBV12-3 or TRBV12-4 and TRBJ2-3; 10 bases line up with TRBD2. With V trimmed by 5 bases and J by 0 bases, 8 bases remained unmatched. The CDR3 runs to 17 residues. In DNA form, the CDR3 reads TGTGCCAGCAGTCCTCCGGGACTAGCGTGGAGCACAGATACGCAGTATTTT. Its protein is CASSPPGLAWSTDTQYF.

The table lists this clonotype with a few counts. The chain couples TRBV20-1 to TRBJ2-2; 10 bases line up with TRBD2. The CDR3 consists of 13 residues. CDR1 and CDR2 from the germline V gene are DFQATT and SNEGSKA (reference sequence). V lost 4 bases, J lost 5 bases, and 1 base stayed unmatched. CDR3 region: CSAKLAGTGELFF. The CDR3 DNA reads as TGCAGTGCTAAACTAGCGGGGACCGGGGAGCTGTTTTTT.

This clonotype was picked up one time. The chain combines TRBV2 with TRBJ2-1; no clear D gene. Germline V CDR1 and CDR2: SNHLY, FYNNEI. V lost 7 bases and J lost 4, with 11 bases in between. The CDR3 has 13 residues. In nucleotides, the CDR3 is TGTGCCAGCACCCCTTTCCCTTACAATGAGCAGTTCTTC. Translating it yields CASTPFPYNEQFF.

In its sample, this clonotype was seen a few times. The CDR3 bases are TGCGCCAGCAGCCAAGATGGGGTGAACACCGGGGAGCTGTTTTTT. It codes for CASSQDGVNTGELFF. The chain carries TRBV4-1 and TRBJ2-2; D remains ambiguous. V dropped 0 bases and J dropped 1 base, with 6 bases sitting between them. Germline assignment: CDR1 MGHRA and CDR2 YSYEKL. The CDR3 contains 15 residues.

The J gene is TRBJ2-1, the V gene TRBV7-2; D is perhaps TRBD2 (5 bases). V lost 0 bases and J lost 15, with 18 bases in between. Germline CDR1 and CDR2: SGHTA and FQGNSA. The CDR3 is 14 amino acids. The CDR3 protein is CASSLARSRDRMFF. CDR3 sequence (DNA): TGTGCCAGCAGCTTAGCGCGTTCCCGGGATAGAATGTTCTTC.

This clonotype has more than one count but fewer than ten. Just one base apart from a much larger clone, this may be a read error. The J gene is TRBJ2-1, the V gene TRBV7-6, with 10 nucleotides matching TRBD2. The ends lost 1 base at V and 7 bases at J; junction bases unmatched: 7. The CDR3 is 16 amino acids. From germline, CDR1 is SGHVS and CDR2 FNYEAQ. The DNA of the CDR3 is TGTGCCAGCAGCTTAGAGTCTGCTAGCGGGGGTAATGAGCAGTTCTTC. Encoded protein: CASSLESASGGNEQFF.

This clonotype was detected many times. The chain uses TRBV12-3 or TRBV12-4 and TRBJ1-2, with unresolved D. The CDR3 is made up of 12 amino acids. Trimming took 3 bases from V and 8 from J, leaving 10 bases between them. CDR3 residues: CASSFPGRGYTF. CDR3 sequence (DNA): TGTGCCAGCAGTTTCCCGGGGAGAGGCTACACCTTC.

V gene TRBV20-1 combines with J gene TRBJ2-3; a weak D match, TRBD2 (7 bases). The germline CDR1 and CDR2 sequences are DFQATT and SNEGSKA (reference sequence). The CDR3 contains 15 residues. V was pared by 0 bases and J by 2 bases, with 12 bases between. The CDR3 region has the DNA TGCAGTGCTAGAGATAATGGGGGGGCCACAGATACGCAGTATTTT. It yields the protein CSARDNGGATDTQYF.

The V and J genes are TRBV10-3 and TRBJ1-1, with unresolved D. The CDR3 covers 13 residues. Germline V CDR1 and CDR2: ENHRY, SYGVKD. V was clipped by 4 bases and J by 8 bases, with 14 bases between them. The CDR3: CAISGGPDSEAFF. The CDR3 DNA is TGTGCCATCAGTGGCGGGCCAGATTCGGAAGCTTTCTTT.

This clonotype has a handful of counts. The J gene is TRBJ1-2, the V gene TRBV5-1; maybe TRBD1 (5 bases). CDR3 length: 14 residues. Germline V gene sequence: CDR1 SGHRS, CDR2 YFSETQ. V was shortened by 4 bases and J by 6 bases, with 16 bases between the two germline ends. The CDR3 loop is CASSPVGEGNGYTF. CDR3 DNA sequence: TGCGCCAGCAGCCCGGTGGGGGAAGGGAATGGCTACACCTTC.

Only one count was recorded for this clonotype. The chain has TRBV6-1 and TRBJ1-1, with 7 nucleotides matching TRBD1. This CDR3 region has 14 residues. Trimming removed 7 bases from V and 5 bases from J; junction bases left unmatched: 10. From germline, CDR1 is MNHNS and CDR2 SASEGT. CDR3 nucleotide sequence: TGTGCCAGCACACAATCCGCAGGGGGTACTGAAGCTTTCTTT. It codes for CASTQSAGGTEAFF.

This clonotype showed up just a few times. This rearrangement joins TRBV20-1 to TRBJ1-5, with 8 bases lining up with TRBD1. This CDR3 is 17 amino acids long. Germline values: CDR1 DFQATT, CDR2 SNEGSKA (reference sequence). The trim removed 6 bases at V and 0 bases at J, leaving 13 bases unmatched. Here the CDR3 reads CSAPDRGGLYSNQPQHF. The DNA for the CDR3 is TGCAGTGCCCCCGACAGGGGTGGGTTATATAGCAATCAGCCCCAGCATTTT.

CDR3 DNA sequence: TGCGCCAGCGGGCGGGGACTCTCTGGAAACACCATATATTTT. Translation: CASGRGLSGNTIYF. The rearrangement joins TRBV4-3 to TRBJ1-3; TRBD1 is a possible D gene (5 bases). Trimming took off 8 bases at V and 0 bases at J, with 11 bases between the two ends. This CDR3 region has 14 residues. The V gene's germline CDR1 is LGHNA and CDR2 YSLEER.

V gene TRBV20-1 combines with J gene TRBJ1-5; D is possibly TRBD1 (6 bases). CDR1 and CDR2 from the germline V gene are DFQATT and SNEGSKA (reference sequence). CDR3 length: 12 residues. V lost 0 bases and J lost 8, with 8 bases in between. The CDR3 sequence: CSAREGGKPQHF. The CDR3 DNA follows: TGCAGTGCTAGAGAAGGGGGAAAGCCCCAGCATTTT.

The chain employs TRBV6-8 and TRBJ1-5, with D possibly matching TRBD1 (6 bases). Between the trimmed V and J ends, which lost 6 bases and 0 bases, there was a span of 18 bases. The CDR3 totals 17 residues. CDR1 and CDR2 from the germline V gene are MNHGY and SAAAGT. Here the CDR3 reads CASSSRQQGASNQPQHF. The CDR3 nucleotides are TGTGCCAGCAGCTCCAGACAACAGGGAGCTAGCAATCAGCCCCAGCATTTT.

The genes are TRBV3-1 and TRBJ1-1, with D unclear. Trimming pared 4 bases from V and 0 bases from J, leaving 12 bases between. CDR3 length: 15 residues. Germline CDR1 LGHDT, CDR2 YNNKEL (reference sequence). The CDR3 spells CASSRTREMNTEAFF. The CDR3 DNA reads TGTGCCAGCAGCCGAACAAGGGAAATGAACACTGAAGCTTTCTTT.

Concerning this clonotype itself: This clone may be a read error of a much larger clone one base away. V gene TRBV7-3 combines with J gene TRBJ1-1; D remains unclear. Trimming left V 4 bases short and J 1 base short, with 10 bases between. In germline, CDR1 is SGHTA, CDR2 FQGTGA. The CDR3 sequence is 14 residues long. Here the CDR3 reads CASSYDGGNTEAFF. CDR3 sequence (DNA): TGTGCCAGCAGCTACGACGGTGGGAACACTGAAGCTTTCTTT.

The chain uses TRBV4-2 and TRBJ1-5, with TRBD1 matching over 11 bases. J gave up 2 bases and V 0 bases, and 12 bases lay outside the gene matches. Germline CDR1 and CDR2: LGHNA and YNFKEQ. The CDR3 contains 20 residues. The DNA for the CDR3 is TGTGCCAGCAGCCAAGATGACCTAGGACAGGGGGCCGAGGGCAATCAGCCCCAGCATTTT. As protein: CASSQDDLGQGAEGNQPQHF.

The chain links TRBV29-1 to TRBJ2-4; maybe TRBD1 (6 bases). CDR1 SQVTM and CDR2 ANQGSEA come from the germline V gene. Trimming pared 6 bases from V and 14 bases from J, leaving 20 bases between. CDR3 length: 12 residues. CDR3 nucleotide sequence: TGCAGCGTCCGGACAGACTCCTGCGAGGAGTACTTC. Encoded protein: CSVRTDSCEEYF. Drawing the rest from reference TRBV29-1 and TRBJ2-4, the complete variable domain is SAVISQKPSRDICQRGTSLTIQCQVDSQVTMMFWYRQQPGQSLTLIATANQGSEATYESGFVIDKFPISRPNLTFSTLTVSNMSPEDSSIYLCSVRTDSCEEYFGAGTRLSVL.

This clonotype was seen more than once but under ten times. The chain joins TRBV7-2 to TRBJ2-1; TRBD1 might be the D (6 bases). CDR1 and CDR2 (germline): SGHTA, FQGNSA. This CDR3 has 15 residues. Between the trimmed V and J ends, which lost 0 bases and 7 bases, there was a span of 13 bases. The CDR3 protein is CASSLAPGTSNEQFF. The DNA of the CDR3 is TGTGCCAGCAGCTTAGCGCCTGGGACATCGAATGAGCAGTTCTTC.